This T cell receptor (beta chain) was documented in a study of T-cell memory formation after mild COVID-19. Study-wide results and limits: Some clones that responded were present in memory (sampled pre-infection), which suggests cross-reactive memory joined. CD4+ clones that contracted lay mainly in CM and EM; CD8+ ones lay in EMRA. Day 15 to 85 contractors were CD4/CD8 balanced; later expanders leaned CD4+.

This clonotype was counted a few times. Its target is unknown. Trimming shortened V by 4 bases and J by 7 bases, and 23 bases separated the two germline ends. CDR1 is SGHRS, CDR2 YFSETQ, per germline. The CDR3 is 16 amino acids. TCRdb re-called the 5' RACE reads with MiXCR, one entry per CDR3 protein. The table shows 200,000 to 250,000 distinct CDR3 sequences, with 9% to 10% occurring only once. The V gene is TRBV5-1, the J gene TRBJ1-2; D gene unclear. The receptor comes from a man aged 18 to 29 who had mild COVID-19 (a few samples of this study predate the infection). Cell type and time point are not known. Sample: PBMCs or a T cell subset sorted from them (not recorded which). The CDR3 here is CASSPLPENLLRGYTF. CDR3 DNA: TGCGCCAGCAGCCCGCTCCCAGAAAACCTTTTACGTGGCTACACCTTC.